The entry below describes one TCR beta chain. Its specificity is unknown. The data were taken from a study of cytomegalovirus exposure and HLA in healthy donors. Broader study findings: The later analysis indicated that the majority of CMV-associated TCR beta chains appeared HLA-restricted. TCR beta chain V- and J-gene trimming was linked, in a later analysis, to a missense variant in DCLRE1C.

All donors participated as healthy donors of bone marrow. The PCR had 60 Vbeta and 13 Jbeta primers. Only in-frame clones appear in the TCRdb table, and some are missing; sequencing was by immunoSEQ multiplex PCR. The sample holds approximately 130,000 clones; 85% to 90% are singletons and the top ten take about 7%. The TCR comes from a woman in her thirties in good health and CMV-seropositive. Sequencing was carried out using PBMCs.

The CDR3 loop reads CASSEAGAGINQPQHF. In DNA, the CDR3 is TGTGCCAGCAGTGAAGCCGGAGCAGGGATCAATCAGCCCCAGCATTTT. This sequence joins TRBV2 and TRBJ1-5; tentative D call: TRBD1 (5 bases). Germline values: CDR1 SNHLY, CDR2 FYNNEI. V lost 0 bases to trimming and J lost 3 bases, with 12 bases between them. This CDR3 has 16 residues.